Listed below are T cell receptor beta chains from one sample, sequenced in a study of radiation and T cells in renal cell carcinoma. Measured with immunoSEQ multiplex PCR; TCRdb has only the in-frame clones, and not every one. The profile shows 160,000 or so clones, about 91% of them singletons. The sample consisted of blood, taken from a patient whose treatment included radiotherapy and nephrectomy. These receptors were taken from a woman aged 50 to 65 with renal cell carcinoma. The CDR3 runs from the conserved cysteine through the conserved F or W. The order of the fields is V gene, D gene, clone size, J gene, CDR3 protein, CDR3 DNA. D genes are given only for firm matches. Expanded clones get a size class; other rows say once, few or many, or leave the size out.

TRBV9	TRBD1	NA	TRBJ2-7	CASSVGDSTTYEQYF	TGTGCCAGCAGCGTAGGGGACAGCACAACCTACGAGCAGTACTTC
TRBV5-1	TRBD1	once	TRBJ1-2	CASSTGTGGTYGYTF	TGCGCCAGCAGCACCGGGACAGGGGGCACCTATGGCTACACCTTC
TRBV29-1	NA	NA	TRBJ2-3	CSVESSTDTQYF	TGCAGCGTTGAATCGTCGACAGATACGCAGTATTTT
TRBV7-9	TRBD1	few	TRBJ1-5	CASSLSGGDQPQHF	TGTGCCAGCAGCTTGTCAGGGGGCGATCAGCCCCAGCATTTT
TRBV6-1	TRBD1	NA	TRBJ1-5	CASRGDRVNQPQHF	TGTGCCAGCAGAGGGGACAGGGTTAATCAGCCCCAGCATTTT
TRBV27	NA	NA	TRBJ2-2	CASSLGRNTGELFF	TGTGCCAGCAGTTTGGGACGGAACACCGGGGAGCTGTTTTTT
TRBV9	NA	NA	TRBJ2-7	CASSVAANSYEQYF	TGTGCCAGCAGCGTAGCGGCCAACTCCTACGAGCAGTACTTC
TRBV11-3	TRBD1	NA	TRBJ2-1	CASSLGQGSPYNEQFF	TGTGCCAGCAGCTTAGGACAGGGGAGCCCCTACAATGAGCAGTTCTTC
TRBV7-2	NA	NA	TRBJ1-1	CASSLDRLNTEAFF	TGTGCCAGCAGCTTAGACAGATTGAACACTGAAGCTTTCTTT
TRBV21-1	NA	NA	TRBJ2-3	CASSKVTTSGVITDTQYF	TGTGCCAGCAGCAAAGTGACGACTAGCGGGGTGATCACAGATACGCAGTATTTT
TRBV18	NA	NA	TRBJ2-7	CASSPGRFYEQYF	TGTGCCAGCTCACCGGGACGCTTCTACGAGCAGTACTTC
TRBV4-1	TRBD1	NA	TRBJ1-4	CASSQDRGLGNEKLFF	TGCGCCAGCAGCCAAGATAGGGGGCTAGGTAATGAAAAACTGTTTTTT
TRBV30	TRBD1	NA	TRBJ2-5	CAGDRAQETQYF	TGTGCCGGTGACAGGGCTCAAGAGACCCAGTACTTC
TRBV4-3	TRBD1	once	TRBJ1-2	CASSQGPPRQGDYGYTF	TGCGCCAGCAGCCAGGGCCCCCCACGACAGGGAGACTATGGCTACACCTTC
TRBV7-3	TRBD1	NA	TRBJ2-2	CASSRNPGQGNTGELFF	TGTGCCAGCAGCCGAAACCCGGGACAGGGGAACACCGGGGAGCTGTTTTTT
TRBV4-3	NA	NA	TRBJ2-1	CASSQVRSGANEQFF	TGCGCCAGCAGCCAAGTGCGGTCCGGAGCCAATGAGCAGTTCTTC
TRBV10-2	TRBD2	once	TRBJ2-7	CASRAGSSYEQYF	TGCGCCAGCAGAGCGGGGAGCTCCTACGAGCAGTACTTC
TRBV1	NA	NA	TRBJ1-1	CTSSLGRVYTEAFF	TGCACCAGCAGCCTAGGCAGGGTATACACTGAAGCTTTCTTT
TRBV7-8	TRBD2	NA	TRBJ2-2	CASSLRLAGGSNTGELFF	TGTGCCAGCAGCTTGAGACTAGCGGGGGGGTCGAACACCGGGGAGCTGTTTTTT
TRBV7-2	NA	NA	TRBJ1-4	CASSLVRGREKLFF	TGTGCCAGCAGCTTAGTACGGGGGCGAGAAAAACTGTTTTTT
TRBV19	TRBD1	NA	TRBJ1-2	CASTPTGPYGYTF	TGTGCCAGTACCCCGACAGGGCCCTATGGCTACACCTTC
TRBV7-2	NA	NA	TRBJ2-3	CASSQARGGVTDTQYF	TGCGCCAGCAGCCAAGCGAGGGGGGGAGTAACAGATACGCAGTATTTT
TRBV19	NA	NA	TRBJ2-1	CASSNQQGGEQFF	TGTGCCAGTAGTAACCAACAGGGTGGTGAGCAGTTCTTC
TRBV15	NA	NA	TRBJ2-3	CATSRDLTDTQYF	TGTGCCACCAGCAGAGATCTCACAGATACGCAGTATTTT
TRBV7-2	TRBD1	NA	TRBJ1-1	CASSLTGGTEAFF	TGTGCCAGCAGCCTAACAGGGGGCACTGAAGCTTTCTTT
TRBV9	NA	NA	TRBJ2-2	CASSGPLGPTGELFF	TGTGCCAGCAGCGGCCCCCTGGGGCCCACCGGGGAGCTGTTTTTT
TRBV9	NA	NA	TRBJ2-1	CASSHPQLGVYNEQFF	TGTGCCAGCAGCCACCCCCAGTTGGGCGTCTACAATGAGCAGTTCTTC
TRBV2	TRBD1	NA	TRBJ2-1	CASSEDRERDEQFF	TGTGCCAGCAGTGAGGACAGGGAGAGAGATGAGCAGTTCTTC
TRBV11-3	NA	once	TRBJ1-1	CASSQGRNTEAFF	TGTGCCAGCAGCCAGGGCCGAAACACTGAAGCTTTCTTT
TRBV30	NA	NA	TRBJ1-3	CAWSVRRSGNTIYF	TGTGCCTGGAGTGTACGAAGGTCCGGAAACACCATATATTTT
TRBV6-5	NA	NA	TRBJ2-3	CASSLRNTQYF	TGTGCCAGCAGTCTTAGAAATACGCAGTATTTT
TRBV5-1	NA	once	TRBJ2-1	CASSLSGGPDNEQFF	TGCGCCAGCAGCTTGTCCGGGGGCCCTGACAATGAGCAGTTCTTC
TRBV25-1	NA	NA	TRBJ1-5	CASSDGALPNQPQHF	TGTGCCAGCAGCGACGGGGCACTCCCCAATCAGCCCCAGCATTTT